The 8 T cell receptor beta chains below all came from one sample that was sequenced in a study of T-cell reconstitution after alpha-beta-depleted transplantation in children. TCRbeta library preparation incorporated unique molecular identifiers. A single record per CDR3 protein comes from TCRdb applying MiXCR to the PCR reads. The sample consists of about 1,000,000 distinct CDR3 sequences, about 26% of them appearing once. The source material was PBMCs, mostly from graft donor cells, sampled 360 days after TCRalphabeta/CD19-depleted stem cell transplant. The receptor source for this set is a boy under three years old who had a stem cell transplant for SCID, so the T cells may come from the graft donor.

V gene TRBV5-1 combines with J gene TRBJ2-7, with a weak D call TRBD2 (5 bases). V lost 4 bases and J lost 2, with 10 bases in between. The CDR3 totals 13 residues. Per the germline V gene, CDR1 is SGHRS and CDR2 is YFSETQ. The CDR3 protein is CASSKAETYEQYF. The CDR3 region has the DNA TGCGCCAGCAGCAAAGCGGAGACCTACGAGCAGTACTTC.

This clonotype has more than one count but fewer than ten. CDR3 loop: CASSSTGTDYNEQFF. CDR3 coding DNA: TGTGCCAGCAGCTCAACCGGGACAGATTACAATGAGCAGTTCTTC. This chain connects TRBV7-3 to TRBJ2-1, with 7 bases aligning to TRBD1. CDR1 SGHTA and CDR2 FQGTGA come from the germline V gene. J gave up 4 bases and V 4 bases, and 7 bases lay outside the gene matches. CDR3 length: 15 amino acids.

The gene calls are TRBV15 and TRBJ1-5; D might be TRBD1 (6 bases). The CDR3 is 16 residues long. Germline V gene sequence: CDR1 LNHNV, CDR2 YYDKDF (reference sequence). The V and J ends lost 4 bases and 3 bases respectively, with 16 bases between them. The CDR3 is CATSTRSGQANQPQHF. The CDR3 coding sequence is TGTGCCACCAGCACTAGATCGGGACAAGCCAATCAGCCCCAGCATTTT. Together with reference TRBV15 and TRBJ1-5, the CDR3 gives the full variable domain: DAMVIQNPRYQVTQFGKPVTLSCSQTLNHNVMYWYQQKSSQAPKLLFHYYDKDFNNEADTPDNFQSRRPNTSFCFLDIRSPGLGDTAMYLCATSTRSGQANQPQHFGDGTRLSIL.

Only a few counts were recorded for this clonotype. The CDR3 reads CASSSNSRYEQYF. In nucleotides, the CDR3 is TGCGCCAGCAGCTCCAACTCCCGATACGAGCAGTACTTC. The rearrangement joins TRBV5-1 to TRBJ2-7, with unresolved D. V shed 3 bases and J shed 4 bases, with 11 bases lying between them. The CDR3 has 13 amino acids. Germline CDR1 is SGHRS and CDR2 is YFSETQ.

In DNA, the CDR3 is TGTGCCAGCAGCGTCTTCCACACAGATACGCAGTATTTT. The encoded protein is CASSVFHTDTQYF. V is TRBV11-2 and J is TRBJ2-3; D is ambiguous. The ends were cut back, 5 bases at V and 2 bases at J, with 8 bases in the middle. Germline CDR1 reads SGHAT; CDR2 reads FQNNGV. CDR3 length: 13 residues.

This chain joins TRBV28 and TRBJ2-7; D is ambiguous. The germline V and J ends were trimmed by 2 bases and 2 bases, with 10 bases remaining between them. The CDR3 is made up of 14 amino acids. From germline, CDR1 is MDHEN and CDR2 SYDVKM. The CDR3 here is CASSLRAETYEQYF. CDR3 coding DNA: TGTGCCAGCAGTTTAAGGGCAGAGACCTACGAGCAGTACTTC.

The chain couples TRBV14 to TRBJ2-2; 7 bases fit TRBD2. This CDR3 comprises 15 residues. J lost 0 bases, V lost 6 bases, and 4 bases had no gene match. Germline CDR1 and CDR2: SGHDN and FVKESK. DNA for the CDR3: TGTGCCAGCAGAGTTGCGGGGGCGAACACCGGGGAGCTGTTTTTT. Its translation: CASRVAGANTGELFF.

This chain uses TRBV7-2 with TRBJ1-1; D gene unclear. Germline CDR1 is SGHTA and CDR2 is FQGNSA. Trimming stripped 11 bases from V and 0 bases from J, with 13 bases between. This CDR3 is 13 amino acids long. CDR3 sequence (DNA): TGTGCCCAGGCACCCGGAATGAACACTGAAGCTTTCTTT. Residues: CAQAPGMNTEAFF.